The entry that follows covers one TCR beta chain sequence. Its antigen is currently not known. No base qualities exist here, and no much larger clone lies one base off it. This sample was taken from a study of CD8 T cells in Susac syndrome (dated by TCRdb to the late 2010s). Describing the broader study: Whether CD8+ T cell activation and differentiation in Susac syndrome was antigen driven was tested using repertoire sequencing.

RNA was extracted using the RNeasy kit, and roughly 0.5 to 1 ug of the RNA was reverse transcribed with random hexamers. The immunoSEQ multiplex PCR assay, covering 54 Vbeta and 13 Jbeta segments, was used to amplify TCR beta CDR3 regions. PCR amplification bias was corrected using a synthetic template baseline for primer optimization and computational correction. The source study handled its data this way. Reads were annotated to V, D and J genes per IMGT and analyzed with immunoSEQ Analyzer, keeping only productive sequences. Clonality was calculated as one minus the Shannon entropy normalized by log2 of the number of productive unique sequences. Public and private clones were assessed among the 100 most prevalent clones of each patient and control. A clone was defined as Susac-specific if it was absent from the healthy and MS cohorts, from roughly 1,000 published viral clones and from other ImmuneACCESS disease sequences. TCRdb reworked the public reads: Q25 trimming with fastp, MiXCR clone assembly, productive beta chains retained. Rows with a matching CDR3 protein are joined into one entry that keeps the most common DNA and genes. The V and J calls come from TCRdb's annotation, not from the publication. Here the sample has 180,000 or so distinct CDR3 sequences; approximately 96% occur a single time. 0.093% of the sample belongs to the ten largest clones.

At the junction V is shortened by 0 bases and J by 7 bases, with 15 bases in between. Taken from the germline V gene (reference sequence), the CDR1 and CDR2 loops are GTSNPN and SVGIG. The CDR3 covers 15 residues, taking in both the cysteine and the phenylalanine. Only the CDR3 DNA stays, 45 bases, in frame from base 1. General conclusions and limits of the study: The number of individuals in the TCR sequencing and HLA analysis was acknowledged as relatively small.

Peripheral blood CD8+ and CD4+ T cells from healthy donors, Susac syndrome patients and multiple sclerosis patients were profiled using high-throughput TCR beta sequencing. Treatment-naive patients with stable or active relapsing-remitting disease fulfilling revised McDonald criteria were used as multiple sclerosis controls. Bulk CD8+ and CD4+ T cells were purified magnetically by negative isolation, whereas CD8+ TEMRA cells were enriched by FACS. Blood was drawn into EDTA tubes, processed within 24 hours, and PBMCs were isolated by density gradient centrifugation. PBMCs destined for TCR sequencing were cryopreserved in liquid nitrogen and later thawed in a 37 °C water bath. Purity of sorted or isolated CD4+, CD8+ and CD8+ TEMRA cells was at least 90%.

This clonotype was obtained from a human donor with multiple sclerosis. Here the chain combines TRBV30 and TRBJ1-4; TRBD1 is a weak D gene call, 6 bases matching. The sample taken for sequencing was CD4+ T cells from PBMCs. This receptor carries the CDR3 CAWSVRAGALEKLFF. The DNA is TGTGCCTGGAGTGTTCGGGCAGGGGCCCTTGAAAAACTGTTTTTT.